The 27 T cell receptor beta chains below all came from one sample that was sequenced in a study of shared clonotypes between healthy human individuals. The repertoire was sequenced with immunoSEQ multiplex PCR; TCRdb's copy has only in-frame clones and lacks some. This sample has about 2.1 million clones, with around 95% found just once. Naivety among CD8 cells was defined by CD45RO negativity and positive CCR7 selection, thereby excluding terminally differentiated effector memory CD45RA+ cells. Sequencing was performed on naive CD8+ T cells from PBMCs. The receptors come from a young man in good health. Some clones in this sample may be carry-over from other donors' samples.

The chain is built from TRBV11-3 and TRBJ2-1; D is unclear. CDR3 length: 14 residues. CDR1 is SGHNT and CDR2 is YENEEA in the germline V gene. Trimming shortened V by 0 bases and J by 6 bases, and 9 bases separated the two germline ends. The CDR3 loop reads CASSLDRVANEQFF. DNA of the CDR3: TGTGCCAGCAGCTTAGACCGTGTTGCCAATGAGCAGTTCTTC.

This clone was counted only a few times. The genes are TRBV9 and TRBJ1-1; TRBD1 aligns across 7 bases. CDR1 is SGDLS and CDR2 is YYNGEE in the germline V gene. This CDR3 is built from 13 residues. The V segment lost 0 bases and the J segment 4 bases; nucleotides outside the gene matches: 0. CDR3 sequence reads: CASSVEGATEAFF. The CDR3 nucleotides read TGTGCCAGCAGCGTAGAGGGGGCCACTGAAGCTTTCTTT.

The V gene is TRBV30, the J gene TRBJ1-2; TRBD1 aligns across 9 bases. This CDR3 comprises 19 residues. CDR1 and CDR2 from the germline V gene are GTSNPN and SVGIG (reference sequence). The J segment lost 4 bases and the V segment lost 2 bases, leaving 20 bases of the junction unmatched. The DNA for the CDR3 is TGTGCCTGGAGTCCGCCGTGGGGGGACAGGGAGACTGATAGCTATGGCTACACCTTC. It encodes CAWSPPWGDRETDSYGYTF.

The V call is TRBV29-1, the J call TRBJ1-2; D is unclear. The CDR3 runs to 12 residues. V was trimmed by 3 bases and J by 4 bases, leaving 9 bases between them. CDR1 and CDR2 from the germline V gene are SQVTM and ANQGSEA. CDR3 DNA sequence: TGCAGCGTTGAGGACGGCCTCTATGGCTACACCTTC. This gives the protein CSVEDGLYGYTF.

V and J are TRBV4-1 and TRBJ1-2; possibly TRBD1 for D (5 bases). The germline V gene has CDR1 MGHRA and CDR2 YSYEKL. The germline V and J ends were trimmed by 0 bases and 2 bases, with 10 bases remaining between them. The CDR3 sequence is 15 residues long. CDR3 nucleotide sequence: TGCGCCAGCAGCCAAGAGGGGGGTGGCAACTATGGCTACACCTTC. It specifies CASSQEGGGNYGYTF.

The chain's CDR3 is CASSPTSGMRETQYF. The CDR3 DNA is TGTGCCAGCAGTCCCACTAGCGGCATGAGAGAGACCCAGTACTTC. The rearrangement joins TRBV27 to TRBJ2-5; 8 positions agree with TRBD2. This CDR3 contains 15 residues. Trimming took 5 bases from V and 4 from J; bases not matched to a gene: 9. CDR1 and CDR2 from the germline V gene are MNHEY and SMNVEV (reference sequence).

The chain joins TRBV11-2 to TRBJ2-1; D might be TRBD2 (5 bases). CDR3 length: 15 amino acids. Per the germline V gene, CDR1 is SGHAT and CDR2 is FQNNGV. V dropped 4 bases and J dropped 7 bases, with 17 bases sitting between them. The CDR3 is CASSSLSEGRNEQFF. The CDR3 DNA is TGTGCCAGCAGCTCCCTTTCAGAGGGCCGGAATGAGCAGTTCTTC.

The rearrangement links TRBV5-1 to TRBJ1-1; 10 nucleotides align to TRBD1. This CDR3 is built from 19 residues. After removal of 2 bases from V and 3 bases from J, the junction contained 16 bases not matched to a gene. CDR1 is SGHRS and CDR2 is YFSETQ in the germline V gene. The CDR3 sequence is CASSLKTGGPYLRDTEAFF. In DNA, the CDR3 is TGCGCCAGCAGCTTAAAGACAGGGGGCCCCTACCTCCGGGACACTGAAGCTTTCTTT.

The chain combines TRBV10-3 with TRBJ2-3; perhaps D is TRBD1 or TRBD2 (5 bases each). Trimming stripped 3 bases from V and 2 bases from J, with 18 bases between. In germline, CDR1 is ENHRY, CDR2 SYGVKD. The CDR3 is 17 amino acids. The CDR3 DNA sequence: TGTGCCATCAGTGATGCATCCGGGACCGGACTCACAGATACGCAGTATTTT. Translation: CAISDASGTGLTDTQYF.

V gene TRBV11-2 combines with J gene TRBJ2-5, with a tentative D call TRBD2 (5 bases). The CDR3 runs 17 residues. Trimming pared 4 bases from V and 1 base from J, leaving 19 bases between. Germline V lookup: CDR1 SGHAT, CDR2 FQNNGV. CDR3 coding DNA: TGTGCCAGCAGCTCAGAAAACCGAGGACGGGGCCAAGAGACCCAGTACTTC. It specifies CASSSENRGRGQETQYF.

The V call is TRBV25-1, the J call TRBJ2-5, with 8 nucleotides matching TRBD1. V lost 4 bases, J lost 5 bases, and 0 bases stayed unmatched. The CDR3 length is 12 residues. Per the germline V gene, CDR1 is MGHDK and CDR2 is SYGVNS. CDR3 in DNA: TGTGCCAGCAGTGGGGACAGGGAGACCCAGTACTTC. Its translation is CASSGDRETQYF.

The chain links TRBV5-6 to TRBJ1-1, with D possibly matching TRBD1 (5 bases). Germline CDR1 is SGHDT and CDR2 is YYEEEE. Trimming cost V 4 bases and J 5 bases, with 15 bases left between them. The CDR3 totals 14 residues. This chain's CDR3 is CASSRMGDWTEAFF. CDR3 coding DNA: TGTGCCAGCAGCCGGATGGGGGATTGGACTGAAGCTTTCTTT.

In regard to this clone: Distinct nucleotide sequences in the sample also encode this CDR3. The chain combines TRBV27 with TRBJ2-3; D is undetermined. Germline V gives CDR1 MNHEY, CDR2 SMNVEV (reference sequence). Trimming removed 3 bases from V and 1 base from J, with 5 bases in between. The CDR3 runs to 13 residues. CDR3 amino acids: CASSFIGTDTQYF. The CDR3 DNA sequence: TGTGCCAGCAGTTTTATAGGCACAGATACGCAGTATTTT.

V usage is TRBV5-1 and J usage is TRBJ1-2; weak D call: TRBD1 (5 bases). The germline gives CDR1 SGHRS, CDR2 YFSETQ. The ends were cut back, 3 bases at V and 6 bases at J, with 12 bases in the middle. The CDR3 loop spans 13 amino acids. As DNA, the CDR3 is TGCGCCAGCAGCTCCCCGAGGGGAGATGGCTACACCTTC. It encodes CASSSPRGDGYTF.

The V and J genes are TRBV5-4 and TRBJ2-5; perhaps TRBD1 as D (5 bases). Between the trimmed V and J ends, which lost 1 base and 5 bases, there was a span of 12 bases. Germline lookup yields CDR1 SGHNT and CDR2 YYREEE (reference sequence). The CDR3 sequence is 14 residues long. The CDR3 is CASSLSQELETQYF. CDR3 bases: TGTGCCAGCAGCTTGTCACAGGAGTTGGAGACCCAGTACTTC.

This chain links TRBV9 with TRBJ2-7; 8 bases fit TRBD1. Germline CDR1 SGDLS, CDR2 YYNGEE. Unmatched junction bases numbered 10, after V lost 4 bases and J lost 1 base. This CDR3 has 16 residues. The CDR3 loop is CASSPTSGQASYEQYF. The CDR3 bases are TGTGCCAGCAGCCCTACCTCGGGACAGGCTTCCTACGAGCAGTACTTC.

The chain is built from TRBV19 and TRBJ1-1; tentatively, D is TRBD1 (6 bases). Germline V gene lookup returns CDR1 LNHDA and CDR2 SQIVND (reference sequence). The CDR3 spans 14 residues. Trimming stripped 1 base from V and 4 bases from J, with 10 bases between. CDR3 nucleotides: TGTGCCAGTAGTATAGTGGTGGGGGCCACTGAAGCTTTCTTT. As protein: CASSIVVGATEAFF.

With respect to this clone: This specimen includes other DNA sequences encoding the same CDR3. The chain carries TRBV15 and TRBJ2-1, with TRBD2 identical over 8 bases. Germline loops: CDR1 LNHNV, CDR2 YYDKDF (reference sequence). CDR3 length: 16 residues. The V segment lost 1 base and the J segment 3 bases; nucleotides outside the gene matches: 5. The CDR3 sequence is CATSRGREGLYNEQFF. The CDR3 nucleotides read TGTGCCACCAGCAGAGGCCGGGAGGGCCTCTACAATGAGCAGTTCTTC.

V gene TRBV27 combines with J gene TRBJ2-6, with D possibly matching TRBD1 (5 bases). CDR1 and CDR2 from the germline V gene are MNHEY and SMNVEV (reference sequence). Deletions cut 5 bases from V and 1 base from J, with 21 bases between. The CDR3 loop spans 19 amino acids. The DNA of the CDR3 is TGTGCCAGCAGTCCCCGGACACCAACTCCGCAATCTGGGGCCAACGTCCTGACTTTC. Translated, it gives CASSPRTPTPQSGANVLTF.

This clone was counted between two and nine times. The CDR3 region is CASSEVDRVIHGYTF. In nucleotides, the CDR3 is TGTGCCAGCAGTGAAGTCGACAGGGTAATCCATGGCTACACCTTC. The rearrangement uses TRBV6-1 and TRBJ1-2, with 7 positions matching TRBD1. The V and J ends lost 1 base and 6 bases, in that order; junction bases with no gene match: 8. The germline V gene encodes CDR1 MNHNS and CDR2 SASEGT. The CDR3 length is 15 residues.

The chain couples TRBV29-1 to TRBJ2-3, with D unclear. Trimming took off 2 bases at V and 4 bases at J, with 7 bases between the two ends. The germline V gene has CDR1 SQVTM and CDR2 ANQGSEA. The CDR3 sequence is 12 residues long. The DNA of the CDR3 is TGCAGCGTTGAATCCGGGCCAGATACGCAGTATTTT. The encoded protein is CSVESGPDTQYF.

CDR3 nucleotides: TGCGCCAGCAGCTTGGACAGGGAGTCCTACGAGCAGTACTTC. Translation gives CASSLDRESYEQYF. The chain is built from TRBV5-1 and TRBJ2-7, with a weak D call TRBD1 (6 bases). The CDR3 has 14 residues. V lost 0 bases and J 1 base, leaving 8 bases between the germline ends. Germline CDR1 reads SGHRS; CDR2 reads YFSETQ.

The CDR3 nucleotides read TGTGCCAGCAGAGGACAGGGAAGGTTGTACTTC. Its protein is CASRGQGRLYF. The chain recombines TRBV28 with TRBJ2-7; TRBD1 matches at 8 bases. CDR1 is MDHEN and CDR2 is SYDVKM in the germline V gene. The CDR3 contains 11 residues. V was pared by 6 bases and J by 12 bases, with 7 bases of the junction left unmatched.

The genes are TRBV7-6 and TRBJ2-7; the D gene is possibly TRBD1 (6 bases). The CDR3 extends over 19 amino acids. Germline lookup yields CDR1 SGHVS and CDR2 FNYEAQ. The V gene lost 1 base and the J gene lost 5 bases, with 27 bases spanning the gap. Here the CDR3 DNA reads TGTGCCAGCAGCTTAGTGTTGGAGTTGGGGCCAGGGGCGGTGAACGAGCAGTACTTC. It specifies CASSLVLELGPGAVNEQYF.

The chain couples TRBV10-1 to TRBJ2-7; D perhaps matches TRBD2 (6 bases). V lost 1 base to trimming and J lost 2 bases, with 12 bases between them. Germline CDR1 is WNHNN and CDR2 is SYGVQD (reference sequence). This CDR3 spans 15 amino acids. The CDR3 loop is CASSEFGGNPYEQYF. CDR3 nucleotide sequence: TGCGCCAGCAGTGAGTTTGGCGGGAATCCCTACGAGCAGTACTTC.

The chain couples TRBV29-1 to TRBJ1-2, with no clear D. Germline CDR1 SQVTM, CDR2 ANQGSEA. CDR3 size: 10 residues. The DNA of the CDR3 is TGCTTTCGGACCGGCGAGAGTTACACCTTC. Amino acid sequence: CFRTGESYTF.

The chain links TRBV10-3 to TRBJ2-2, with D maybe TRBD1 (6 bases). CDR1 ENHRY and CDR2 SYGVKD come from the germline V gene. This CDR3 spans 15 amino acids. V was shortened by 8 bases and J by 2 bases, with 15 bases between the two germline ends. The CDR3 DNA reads TGTGCCATCCAGGACAGCGAAATTAACACCGGGGAGCTGTTTTTT. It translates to CAIQDSEINTGELFF.